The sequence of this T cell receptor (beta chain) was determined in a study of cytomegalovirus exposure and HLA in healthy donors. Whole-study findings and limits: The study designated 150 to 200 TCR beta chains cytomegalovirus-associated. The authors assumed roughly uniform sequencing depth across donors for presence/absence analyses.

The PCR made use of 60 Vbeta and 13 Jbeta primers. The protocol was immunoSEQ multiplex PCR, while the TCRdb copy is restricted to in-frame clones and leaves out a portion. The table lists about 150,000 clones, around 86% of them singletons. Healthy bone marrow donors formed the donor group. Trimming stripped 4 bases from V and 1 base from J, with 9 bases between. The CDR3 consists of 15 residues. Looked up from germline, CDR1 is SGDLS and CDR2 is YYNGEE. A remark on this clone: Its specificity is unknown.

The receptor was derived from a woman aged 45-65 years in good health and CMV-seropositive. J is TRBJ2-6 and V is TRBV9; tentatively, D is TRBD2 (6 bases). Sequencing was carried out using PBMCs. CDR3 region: CASSSRGSGANVLTF. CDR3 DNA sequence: TGTGCCAGCAGCAGTCGGGGGTCTGGGGCCAACGTCCTGACTTTC.